Shown below are 27 T cell receptor beta chains from a single sample sequenced in a study of cytomegalovirus exposure and HLA in healthy donors. It was with 60 Vbeta and 13 Jbeta primers that the PCR ran. Sequencing used immunoSEQ multiplex PCR; TCRdb keeps in-frame clones, though not all of them. The sample carries around 70,000 clones, more than 60% recorded once. Sequencing was performed on PBMCs. These receptors all come from a male donor in good health and CMV-seropositive.

V gene TRBV27 combines with J gene TRBJ2-7; a possible D gene is TRBD2 (6 bases). V lost 5 bases, J lost 6 bases, and 11 bases lay in between. CDR1 is MNHEY, CDR2 SMNVEV, per germline (reference sequence). The CDR3 loop spans 12 amino acids. In DNA, the CDR3 is TGTGCCAGCAGTAGAGCGGGTGGCGAGCAGTACTTC. Its translation is CASSRAGGEQYF.

The gene calls are TRBV18 and TRBJ2-7; 11 bases fit TRBD1. This CDR3 region has 17 residues. V was clipped by 4 bases and J by 3 bases; unmatched bases: 11. Germline V CDR1 and CDR2: KGHSH, LQKENI. CDR3 protein: CASSLGQGEWKLYEQYF. DNA for the CDR3: TGTGCCAGCTCACTGGGACAGGGGGAATGGAAACTCTACGAGCAGTACTTC.

Details on this clone: Germline is not matched at one junction end, which may reflect a read error. The same CDR3 also results from other DNA sequences found in this sample. The CDR3 loop reads CASSPNEMGGYEQYF. In DNA, the CDR3 is TGCGCCAGCAGCCCCAATGAAATGGGGGGATACGAGCAGTACTTC. The chain uses TRBV7-9 and TRBJ2-7, with TRBD2 as a possible D gene (6 bases). CDR1 and CDR2 (germline): SEHNR, FQNEAQ (reference sequence). There are 15 residues in the CDR3.

The V call is TRBV7-3, the J call TRBJ2-3; perhaps TRBD1 as D (7 bases). This CDR3 has 18 residues. Germline V gene lookup returns CDR1 SGHTA and CDR2 FQGTGA. Trimming stripped 6 bases from V and 2 bases from J, with 24 bases between. CDR3 sequence (DNA): TGTGCCAGCAGTCAGGGGGGTGGGGGTAGATACTACACAGATACGCAGTATTTT. This codes for CASSQGGGGRYYTDTQYF.

The chain links TRBV2 to TRBJ1-1; 8 positions match TRBD1. This CDR3 region has 13 residues. Germline CDR1 is SNHLY and CDR2 is FYNNEI. The ends lost 4 bases at V and 11 bases at J; junction bases unmatched: 9. CDR3 sequence (DNA): TGTGCCAGCAGTGGAGAGGGACAGGTTATGGCTTTCTTT. Amino acid sequence: CASSGEGQVMAFF.

V is TRBV5-1 and J is TRBJ2-1; TRBD1 aligns across 7 bases. Germline loops: CDR1 SGHRS, CDR2 YFSETQ. The CDR3 is made up of 15 amino acids. V dropped 0 bases and J dropped 6; count of bases not matched to a gene: 6. CDR3 loop: CASSLVPQGVNEQFF. CDR3 coding DNA: TGCGCCAGCAGCTTGGTTCCCCAGGGGGTCAATGAGCAGTTCTTC.

This chain connects TRBV28 to TRBJ2-4; 7 bases align to TRBD1. V shed 6 bases and J 10 bases; nucleotides not matched to a gene: 9. Germline CDR1 is MDHEN and CDR2 is SYDVKM. This CDR3 region has 13 residues. CDR3 DNA sequence: TGTGCCAGCAGCCTAAGACAGGGAGATATTCAGTACTTC. This codes for CASSLRQGDIQYF.

This chain uses TRBV6-5 with TRBJ2-3; 14 positions match TRBD2. V lost 3 bases and J lost 5; bases outside the gene matches: 4. Germline values: CDR1 MNHEY, CDR2 SVGAGI. CDR3 length: 16 residues. CDR3 residues: CASSYGLAGGRDTQYF. In DNA form, the CDR3 reads TGTGCCAGCAGTTATGGACTAGCGGGAGGCAGAGATACGCAGTATTTT.

CDR3 sequence: CATSRDWGGLETQYF. DNA of the CDR3: TGTGCCACCAGCAGAGATTGGGGGGGGTTAGAGACCCAGTACTTC. The chain is built from TRBV15 and TRBJ2-5, with 7 bases that match TRBD2. Germline assignment: CDR1 LNHNV and CDR2 YYDKDF (reference sequence). The CDR3 loop spans 15 amino acids. The V segment lost 0 bases and the J segment 4 bases; nucleotides outside the gene matches: 5.

The chain carries TRBV27 and TRBJ1-1, with D possibly matching TRBD1 (5 bases). Trimming stripped 3 bases from V and 6 bases from J, with 14 bases between. Germline lookup yields CDR1 MNHEY and CDR2 SMNVEV (reference sequence). The CDR3 extends over 14 amino acids. The DNA for the CDR3 is TGTGCCAGCAGTTTTAGGGGCAGGGAGGCTGAAGCTTTCTTT. It codes for CASSFRGREAEAFF.

The V and J genes are TRBV19 and TRBJ1-1, with 11 nucleotides matching TRBD1. V was pared by 5 bases and J by 4 bases, with 6 bases of the junction left unmatched. CDR3 size: 15 residues. Germline CDR1 and CDR2: LNHDA and SQIVND (reference sequence). CDR3 amino acids: CASSVGQGGPTEAFF. The CDR3 DNA follows: TGTGCCAGTAGTGTGGGACAGGGGGGGCCCACTGAAGCTTTCTTT.

The chain combines TRBV2 with TRBJ2-2; 9 bases fit TRBD1. Germline values: CDR1 SNHLY, CDR2 FYNNEI. V lost 6 bases, J lost 7 bases, and 18 bases stayed unmatched. This CDR3 has 18 amino acids. The DNA for the CDR3 is TGTGCCAGCAGCCCCGGACAGGGGAGACAGTATTCCGGCGGGGAGCTGTTTTTT. Protein: CASSPGQGRQYSGGELFF.

The chain uses TRBV7-8 and TRBJ1-3; 8 nucleotides match TRBD1. The CDR3 contains 16 residues. V lost 5 bases and J lost 4; bases outside the gene matches: 10. CDR1 and CDR2 from the germline V gene are SGHVS and FQNEAQ. The DNA of the CDR3 is TGTGCCAGCAGCCCCCGTCCGACAGGGGAGGGAAACACCATATATTTT. Its translation is CASSPRPTGEGNTIYF.

The chain employs TRBV4-1 and TRBJ1-6; maybe TRBD1 (6 bases). The CDR3 has 14 residues. V was clipped by 1 base and J by 9 bases, with 10 bases between them. Germline V gene data show CDR1 as MGHRA and CDR2 as YSYEKL. The DNA for the CDR3 is TGCGCCAGCAGCCAAGGACAGGAATCTTCACCCCTCCACTTT. Translating gives CASSQGQESSPLHF.

The chain carries TRBV7-3 and TRBJ2-3; 9 bases fit TRBD2. Germline CDR1 is SGHTA and CDR2 is FQGTGA. V shed 3 bases and J 1 base; nucleotides not matched to a gene: 2. The CDR3 consists of 15 residues. The CDR3 is CASSFIAGGTDTQYF. The CDR3 DNA follows: TGTGCCAGCAGCTTCATAGCGGGAGGCACAGATACGCAGTATTTT.

The chain has TRBV28 and TRBJ1-2; a weak D match, TRBD1 (5 bases). The V end lost 4 bases, the J end lost 2 bases, and 17 bases lay between the germline ends. Germline lookup yields CDR1 MDHEN and CDR2 SYDVKM. The CDR3 loop spans 16 amino acids. CDR3 nucleotides: TGTGCCAGCAGTTACCCCCCTTTGGCAGGGAACTATGGCTACACCTTC. Translated, it gives CASSYPPLAGNYGYTF.

The V call is TRBV11-2, the J call TRBJ1-5; weak D call: TRBD1 (5 bases). Looked up from germline, CDR1 is SGHAT and CDR2 is FQNNGV. The length of the CDR3 is 16 residues. V shed 5 bases and J shed 0 bases, with 14 bases lying between them. The DNA of the CDR3 is TGTGCCAGCAGCCCTGGGTGGGGGGATAGCAATCAGCCCCAGCATTTT. It encodes CASSPGWGDSNQPQHF.

The rearrangement uses TRBV6-1 and TRBJ1-5; D is unclear. Trimming removed 5 bases from V and 7 bases from J, with 6 bases in between. The CDR3 has 11 residues. The germline CDR1 and CDR2 sequences are MNHNS and SASEGT. The CDR3 region is CASSTGQPQHF. CDR3 coding DNA: TGTGCCAGCAGTACGGGGCAGCCCCAGCATTTT.

As for this clone: A junction boundary mismatches the germline segment, possibly from a read error. J is TRBJ2-7 and V is TRBV7-9; D is undetermined. The CDR3 covers 11 residues. CDR1 and CDR2 (germline): SEHNR, FQNEAQ (reference sequence). This chain's CDR3 is CSSSFTVGQYF. The CDR3 nucleotides read TGTTCCAGCAGCTTTACAGTTGGGCAGTACTTC. Drawing the rest from reference TRBV7-9 and TRBJ2-7, the complete variable domain is DTGVSQNPRHKITKRGQNVTFRCDPISEHNRLYWYRQTLGQGPEFLTYFQNEAQLEKSRLLSDRFSAERPKGSFSTLEIQRTEQGDSAMYLCSSSFTVGQYFGPGTRLTVT.

The chain is built from TRBV4-1 and TRBJ2-7, with 8 bases matching TRBD1. Unmatched junction bases numbered 7, after V lost 5 bases and J lost 1 base. Germline CDR1 is MGHRA and CDR2 is YSYEKL. This CDR3 comprises 15 residues. CDR3 sequence (DNA): TGCGCCAGCAGCTCTACAGGGGGTAGGTCCTACGAGCAGTACTTC. Translation: CASSSTGGRSYEQYF.

This clone has only one observation. At one of its ends the junction is not consistent with the germline gene, which may arise from a read error. This chain uses TRBV7-9 with TRBJ1-2; TRBD1 agrees at 7 bases. In germline, CDR1 is SEHNR, CDR2 FQNEAQ (reference sequence). The CDR3 contains 18 residues. The CDR3 sequence: CSSSLAIQGPHLSYGYTF. The DNA for the CDR3 is TGTTCCAGCAGCTTAGCTATACAGGGGCCTCATCTTTCCTATGGCTACACCTTC.

The rearrangement joins TRBV7-2 to TRBJ1-1, with TRBD1 as a possible D gene (6 bases). The ends were cut back, 4 bases at V and 4 bases at J, with 25 bases in the middle. Germline values: CDR1 SGHTA, CDR2 FQGNSA. CDR3 length: 18 amino acids. CDR3 amino acids: CASSSLTYTRGAGTEAFF. The CDR3 DNA sequence: TGTGCCAGCAGCTCCCTAACCTACACCAGGGGCGCAGGCACTGAAGCTTTCTTT.

The V gene is TRBV9, the J gene TRBJ2-5; 10 nucleotides align to TRBD2. Germline values: CDR1 SGDLS, CDR2 YYNGEE. After removal of 1 base from V and 5 bases from J, the junction contained 2 bases not matched to a gene. This CDR3 comprises 14 residues. The CDR3 sequence: CASSVLAGAETQYF. In nucleotides, the CDR3 is TGTGCCAGCAGCGTACTAGCGGGGGCGGAGACCCAGTACTTC.

The gene calls are TRBV29-1 and TRBJ1-2, with 8 bases identical to TRBD1. The CDR3 is made up of 13 amino acids. V gave up 5 bases and J gave up 4 bases; unmatched junction bases: 6. Germline assignment: CDR1 SQVTM and CDR2 ANQGSEA. The CDR3 region is CSVPRGRGYGYTF. CDR3 DNA: TGCAGCGTTCCCAGGGGGCGCGGCTATGGCTACACCTTC.

Here the CDR3 DNA reads TGCAGCGTTAGCGGGGGGGCTTACAATGAGCAGTTCTTC. This codes for CSVSGGAYNEQFF. The chain links TRBV29-1 to TRBJ2-1; 10 bases agree with TRBD2. The germline gives CDR1 SQVTM, CDR2 ANQGSEA. The ends lost 5 bases at V and 4 bases at J; junction bases unmatched: 2. CDR3 length: 13 residues.

CDR3 sequence: CASSQVENTEAFF. CDR3 in DNA: TGCGCCAGCAGCCAAGTAGAGAACACTGAAGCTTTCTTT. The chain recombines TRBV4-1 with TRBJ1-1; D gene unclear. The V gene's germline CDR1 is MGHRA and CDR2 YSYEKL. Trimming cost V 1 base and J 1 base, with 4 bases left between them. The CDR3 is 13 residues long.

To note about this clone: The limits of the CDR3 on the DNA are not certain, so only TCRdb's listed CDR3 is given. This chain links TRBV21-1 with TRBJ2-7; TRBD1 reflects the table's D call only, with no check against the DNA. TRBV21-1 is deemed a pseudogene. The CDR3 sequence runs 18 residues, both termini included. CDR3 in amino acids: CASSTWGQGARSSYEQYF.